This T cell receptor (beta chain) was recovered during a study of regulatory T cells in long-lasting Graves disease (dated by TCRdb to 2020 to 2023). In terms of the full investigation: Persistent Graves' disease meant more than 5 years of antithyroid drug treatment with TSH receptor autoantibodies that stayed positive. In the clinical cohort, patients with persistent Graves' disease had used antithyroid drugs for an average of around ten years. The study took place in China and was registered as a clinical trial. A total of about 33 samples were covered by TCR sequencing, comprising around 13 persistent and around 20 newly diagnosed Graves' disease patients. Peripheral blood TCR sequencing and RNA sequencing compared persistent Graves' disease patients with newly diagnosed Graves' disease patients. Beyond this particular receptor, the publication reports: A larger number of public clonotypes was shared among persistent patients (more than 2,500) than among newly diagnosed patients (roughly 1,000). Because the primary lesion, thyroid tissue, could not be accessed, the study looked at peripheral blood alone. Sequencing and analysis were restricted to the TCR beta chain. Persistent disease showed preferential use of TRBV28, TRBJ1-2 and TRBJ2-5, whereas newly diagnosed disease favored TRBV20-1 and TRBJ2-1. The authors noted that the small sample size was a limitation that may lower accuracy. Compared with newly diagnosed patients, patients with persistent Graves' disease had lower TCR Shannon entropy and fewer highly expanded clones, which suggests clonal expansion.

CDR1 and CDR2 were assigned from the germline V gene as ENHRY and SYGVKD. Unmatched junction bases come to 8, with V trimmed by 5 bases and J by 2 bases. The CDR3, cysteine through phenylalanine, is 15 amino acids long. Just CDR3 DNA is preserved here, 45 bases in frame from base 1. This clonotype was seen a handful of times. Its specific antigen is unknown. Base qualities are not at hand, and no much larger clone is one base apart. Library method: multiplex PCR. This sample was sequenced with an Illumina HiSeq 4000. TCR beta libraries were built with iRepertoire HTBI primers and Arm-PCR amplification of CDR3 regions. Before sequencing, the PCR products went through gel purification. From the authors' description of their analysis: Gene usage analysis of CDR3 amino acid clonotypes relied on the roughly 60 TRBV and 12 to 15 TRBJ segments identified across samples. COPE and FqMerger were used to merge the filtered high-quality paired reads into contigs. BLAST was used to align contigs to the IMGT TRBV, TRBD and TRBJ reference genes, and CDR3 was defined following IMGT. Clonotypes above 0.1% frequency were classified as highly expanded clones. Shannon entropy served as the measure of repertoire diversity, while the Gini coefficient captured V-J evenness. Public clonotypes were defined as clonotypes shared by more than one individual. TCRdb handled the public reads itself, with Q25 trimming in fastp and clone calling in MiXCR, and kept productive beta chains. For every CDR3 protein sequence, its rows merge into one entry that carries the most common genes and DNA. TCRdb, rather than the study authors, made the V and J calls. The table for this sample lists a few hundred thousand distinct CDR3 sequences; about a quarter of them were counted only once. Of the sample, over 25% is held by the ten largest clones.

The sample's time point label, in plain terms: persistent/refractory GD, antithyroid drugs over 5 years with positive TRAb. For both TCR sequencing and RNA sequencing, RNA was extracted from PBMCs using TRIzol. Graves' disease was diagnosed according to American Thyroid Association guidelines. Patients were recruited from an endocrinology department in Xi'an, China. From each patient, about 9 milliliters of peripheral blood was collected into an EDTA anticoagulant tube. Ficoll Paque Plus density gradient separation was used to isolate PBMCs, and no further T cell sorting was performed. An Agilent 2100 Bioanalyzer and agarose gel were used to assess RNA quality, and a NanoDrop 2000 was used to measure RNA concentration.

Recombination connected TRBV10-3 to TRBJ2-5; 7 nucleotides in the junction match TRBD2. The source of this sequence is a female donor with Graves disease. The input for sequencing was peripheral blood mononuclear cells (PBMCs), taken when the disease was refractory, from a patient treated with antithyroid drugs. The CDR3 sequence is CAISKSGTRQETQYF. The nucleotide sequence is TGTGCCATCAGTAAAAGCGGGACCCGACAAGAGACCCAGTACTTC.